This TCR beta chain was captured in a study of tumor and adjacent non-tumor tissue in lung cancer. The library came from three nested PCR rounds adapted from ARM-PCR protocols. A single record per CDR3 protein comes from TCRdb applying MiXCR to the multiplex PCR reads. The sample carries about 80,000 distinct CDR3 sequences, approximately 80% recorded once. Between the trimmed V and J ends, which lost 7 bases and 8 bases, there was a span of 30 bases. This CDR3 comprises 18 residues. Germline V lookup: CDR1 MNHNS, CDR2 SASEGT. RNA was extracted from bulk tissue without any cell sorting. More than 3 cm separated this lung sample from the edge of the tumor.

This receptor was identified in a man aged 55-75 years with non-small cell lung cancer. The sequenced sample consisted of distant non-tumor lung tissue. The chain joins TRBV6-1 to TRBJ1-5; D is possibly TRBD1 (6 bases). CDR3 sequence (DNA): TGTGCCAGCAACCGCCCTCCGGGACAATCCACCTCGAATGAGCCCCAGCATTTT. Amino acids: CASNRPPGQSTSNEPQHF.